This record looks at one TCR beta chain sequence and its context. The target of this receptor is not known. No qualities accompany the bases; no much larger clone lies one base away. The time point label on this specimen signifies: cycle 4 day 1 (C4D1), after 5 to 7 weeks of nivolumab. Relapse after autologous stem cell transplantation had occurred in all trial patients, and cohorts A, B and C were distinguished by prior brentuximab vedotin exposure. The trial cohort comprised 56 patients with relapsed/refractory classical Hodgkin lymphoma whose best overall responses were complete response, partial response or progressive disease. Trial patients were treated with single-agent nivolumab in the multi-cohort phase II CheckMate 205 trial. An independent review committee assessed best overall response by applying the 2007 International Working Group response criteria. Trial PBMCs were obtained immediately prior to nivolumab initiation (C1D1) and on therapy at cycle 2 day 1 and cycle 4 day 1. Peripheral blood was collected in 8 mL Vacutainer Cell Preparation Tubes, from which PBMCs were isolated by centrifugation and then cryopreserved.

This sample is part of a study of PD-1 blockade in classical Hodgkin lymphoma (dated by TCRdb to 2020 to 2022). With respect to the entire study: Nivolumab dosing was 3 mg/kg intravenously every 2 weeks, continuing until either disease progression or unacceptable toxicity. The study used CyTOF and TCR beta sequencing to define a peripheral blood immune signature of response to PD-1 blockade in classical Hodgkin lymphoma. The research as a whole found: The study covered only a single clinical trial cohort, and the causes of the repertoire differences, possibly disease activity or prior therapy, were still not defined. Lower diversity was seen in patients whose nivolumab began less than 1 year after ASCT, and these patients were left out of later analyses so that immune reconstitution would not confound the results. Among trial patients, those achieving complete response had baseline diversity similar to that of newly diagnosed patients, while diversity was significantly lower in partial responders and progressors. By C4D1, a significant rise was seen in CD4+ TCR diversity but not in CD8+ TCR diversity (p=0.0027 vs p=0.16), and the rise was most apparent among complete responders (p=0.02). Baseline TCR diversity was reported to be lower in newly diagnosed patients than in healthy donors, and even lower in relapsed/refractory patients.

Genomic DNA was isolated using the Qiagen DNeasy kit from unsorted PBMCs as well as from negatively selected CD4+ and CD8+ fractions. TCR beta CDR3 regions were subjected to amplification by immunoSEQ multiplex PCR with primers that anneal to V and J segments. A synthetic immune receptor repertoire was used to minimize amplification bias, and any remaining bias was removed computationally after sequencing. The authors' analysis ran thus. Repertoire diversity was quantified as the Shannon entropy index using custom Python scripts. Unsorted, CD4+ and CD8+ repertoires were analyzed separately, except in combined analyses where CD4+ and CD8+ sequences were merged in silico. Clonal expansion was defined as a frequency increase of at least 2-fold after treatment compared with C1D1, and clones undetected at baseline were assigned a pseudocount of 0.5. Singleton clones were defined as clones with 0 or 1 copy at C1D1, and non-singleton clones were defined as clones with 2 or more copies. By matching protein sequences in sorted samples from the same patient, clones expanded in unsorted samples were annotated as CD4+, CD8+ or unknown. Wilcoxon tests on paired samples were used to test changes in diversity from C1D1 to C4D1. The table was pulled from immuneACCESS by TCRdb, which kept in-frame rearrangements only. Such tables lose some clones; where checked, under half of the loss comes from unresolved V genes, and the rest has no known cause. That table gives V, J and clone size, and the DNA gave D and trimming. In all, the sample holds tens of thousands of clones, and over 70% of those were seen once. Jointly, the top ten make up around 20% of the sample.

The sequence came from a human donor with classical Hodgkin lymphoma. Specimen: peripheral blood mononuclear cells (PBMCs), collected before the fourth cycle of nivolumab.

At the DNA level, the sequence is TGTGCCTGGAGTAATAAGCGGGAGGGGATATGGGCTAGCACAGATACGCAGTATTTT. Its amino acids are CAWSNKREGIWASTDTQYF. The sequence links TRBV30 to TRBJ2-3, with TRBD2 matching 10 junction bases. V is pruned by 2 bases and J by 0 bases, leaving 14 bases of the junction without a gene match. The cysteine opens and the phenylalanine closes a CDR3 of 19 amino acids. The entry retains the CDR3 DNA only, 57 bases that are in frame from base 1. CDR1 and CDR2 were assigned from the germline V gene (reference sequence) as GTSNPN and SVGIG.